In its sample, the clone carrying this T cell receptor (beta chain) was seen a few times. Its antigen is undetermined. In TCRdb, the 5' RACE reads were re-called with MiXCR into one record per CDR3 protein. The sample yields some 250,000 distinct CDR3 sequences, approximately 10% seen once. Germline loops: CDR1 LGHNA, CDR2 YSLEER. V gave up 1 base and J gave up 2 bases, with 17 bases separating them. The CDR3 runs to 17 residues. This sample was included in a study of T-cell memory formation after mild COVID-19. Points from the study as a whole: Pre-infection memory showed some responding clones, and this suggested that cross-reactive memory joined.

This chain connects TRBV4-3 to TRBJ1-2; D is possibly TRBD1 (6 bases). The clonotype originates from a man aged 18 to 29 who had mild COVID-19 (a few samples of this study predate the infection). Cell type and time point are not known. Input material: PBMCs or a T cell subset sorted from them (not recorded which). For the CDR3, the DNA is TGCGCCAGCAGCCAAGGGGACATTTCCTCCTTCAACTATGGCTACACCTTC. Translation gives CASSQGDISSFNYGYTF.